The clone carrying this T cell receptor beta chain has more than one count but fewer than ten. The antigen remains undetermined. The sample originates from a study of T cells after yellow fever vaccination. About the research overall: Preparing low-cell-number fractions relied on SMART-Seq v4 Ultra Low Input.

Each CDR3 protein is one row after TCRdb ran MiXCR on the 5' RACE reads. Of about 340,000 distinct CDR3 sequences listed, around 12% are singletons. The CDR3 loop spans 14 amino acids. Trimming removed 7 bases from V and 5 bases from J, with 16 bases in between. Germline V gives CDR1 SNHLY, CDR2 FYNNEI. The study, taken as a whole, reports: FACS-sorted repertoires could contain abundant clonotypes contaminating from the bulk population. CD4 and CD8 compartments shared a small share of clonotypes, likely from convergent recombination. It was the secondary response that reached its peak faster, day 5 versus 15, but it was weaker.

The genes are TRBV2 and TRBJ2-3; a weak D match, TRBD1 (6 bases). This material consisted of CD4+ T cells sorted from PBMCs, taken 15 days after the yellow fever booster vaccination. This sequence originates from a young man who received the YFV17D yellow fever vaccine. The CDR3 DNA follows: TGTGCCAGCATAAGAGGTCAGGGGATAGATACGCAGTATTTT. It specifies CASIRGQGIDTQYF.